What follows are 11 T cell receptor beta chains derived from one specimen sequenced in a study of vaccination and CD4 T cells after COVID-19. The assay that was used to sequence DNA from cultured CD4+ T cells was the Oncomine TCR Beta short-read assay. Each CDR3 protein gets one entry after TCRdb re-called the PCR reads with MiXCR. The table records about 12,000 distinct CDR3 sequences, about 48% of them present only once. Treatment reported: approximately 10-day PBMC culture with coronavirus spike peptide pools or control peptides (ViraFEST assay). Their target antigens are unknown. The sample was cultured CD4+ T cells from blood, taken after SARS-CoV-2 vaccination. The receptor source for this set is a human donor with COVID-19.

This clonotype was counted only a few times. V and J are TRBV7-8 and TRBJ2-5; D is possibly TRBD1 or TRBD2 (5 bases each). There are 16 residues in the CDR3. Trimming took 1 base from V and 6 from J, leaving 18 bases between them. Per the germline V gene, CDR1 is SGHVS and CDR2 is FQNEAQ. Here the CDR3 reads CASSLVVWGDGKTQYF. The CDR3 region has the DNA TGTGCCAGCAGCTTAGTAGTCTGGGGCGACGGGAAGACCCAGTACTTC.

This chain links TRBV24-1 with TRBJ2-2, with D possibly matching TRBD2 (5 bases). The CDR3 has 14 residues. V lost 6 bases to trimming and J lost 3 bases, with 10 bases between them. Looked up from germline, CDR1 is KGHDR and CDR2 is SFDVKD. This CDR3 is CATSPTGYTGELFF. In nucleotides, the CDR3 is TGTGCCACCAGTCCCACGGGATACACCGGGGAGCTGTTTTTT.

This clonotype turned up a few times. The chain couples TRBV27 to TRBJ2-7; D not certain. This CDR3 region has 13 residues. Germline CDR1 reads MNHEY; CDR2 reads SMNVEV (reference sequence). V was pared by 5 bases and J by 0 bases, with 8 bases between. CDR3 amino acids: CASSLQVSYEQYF. The CDR3 bases are TGTGCCAGCAGTCTCCAAGTCTCCTACGAGCAGTACTTC.

The J gene is TRBJ2-2, the V gene TRBV6-5; TRBD2 matches 8 bases. J gave up 6 bases and V 2 bases, and 11 bases lay outside the gene matches. CDR1 is MNHEY, CDR2 SVGAGI, per germline. The CDR3 extends over 17 amino acids. The CDR3 here is CASSYPGGGPFPGELFF. CDR3 DNA sequence: TGTGCCAGCAGTTACCCCGGCGGGGGGCCCTTCCCCGGGGAGCTGTTTTTT.

V and J are TRBV28 and TRBJ1-5; D unresolved. There are 14 residues in the CDR3. Per the germline V gene, CDR1 is MDHEN and CDR2 is SYDVKM. The V end lost 5 bases, the J end lost 2 bases, and 10 bases lay between the germline ends. The CDR3 spells CASSIGGGNQPQHF. Written as DNA, the CDR3 is TGTGCCAGCAGTATTGGTGGAGGCAATCAGCCCCAGCATTTT.

This clonotype was found a few times. This rearrangement joins TRBV6-1 to TRBJ2-2; D ambiguous. CDR3 length equals 14 residues. Deletions cut 8 bases from V and 0 bases from J, with 10 bases between. Per the germline V gene, CDR1 is MNHNS and CDR2 is SASEGT. CDR3 region: CASRTAPNTGELFF. The CDR3 region has the DNA TGTGCCAGCCGGACGGCCCCGAACACCGGGGAGCTGTTTTTT.

V and J are TRBV10-1 and TRBJ2-3; 9 nucleotides align to TRBD2. V gave up 5 bases and J gave up 6 bases; unmatched junction bases: 6. Germline V lookup: CDR1 WNHNN, CDR2 SYGVQD (reference sequence). This CDR3 has 14 residues. This chain's CDR3 is CASSSGGSVDTQYF. CDR3 bases: TGCGCCAGCAGTAGCGGGGGGTCGGTTGATACGCAGTATTTT.

The chain carries TRBV7-7 and TRBJ1-6, with 8 bases that match TRBD1. This CDR3 region has 14 residues. Per the germline V gene, CDR1 is SSHAT and CDR2 is FNYEAQ (reference sequence). The CDR3 reads CARSGGIYNSPLHF. The CDR3 DNA follows: TGTGCTAGGTCAGGGGGCATCTATAATTCACCCCTCCACTTT. Together with reference TRBV7-7 and TRBJ1-6, the CDR3 gives the full variable domain: GAGVSQSPRYKVTKRGQDVTLRCDPISSHATLYWYQQALGQGPEFLTYFNYEAQPDKSGLPSDRFSAERPEGSISTLTIQRTEQRDSAMYRCARSGGIYNSPLHFGNGTRLTVT.

The genes are TRBV7-9 and TRBJ2-1; 11 bases map to TRBD1. The germline V gene encodes CDR1 SEHNR and CDR2 FQNEAQ (reference sequence). The V segment lost 10 bases and the J segment 4 bases; nucleotides outside the gene matches: 9. This CDR3 has 15 amino acids. CDR3 region: CATPWGTGGYNEQFF. The CDR3 DNA reads as TGTGCCACCCCGTGGGGGACAGGGGGTTACAATGAGCAGTTCTTC.

This clonotype was recorded once. The V call is TRBV18, the J call TRBJ2-5; possible D gene TRBD1, 5 bases. The CDR3 covers 13 residues. The germline V gene encodes CDR1 KGHSH and CDR2 LQKENI. Trimming pared 4 bases from V and 1 base from J, leaving 7 bases between. CDR3 DNA sequence: TGTGCCAGCTCACGGGGCAGCCAAGAGACCCAGTACTTC. Encoded protein: CASSRGSQETQYF.

The chain is built from TRBV11-2 and TRBJ2-7; maybe TRBD2 (5 bases). V dropped 5 bases and J dropped 6 bases, with 17 bases sitting between them. Germline values: CDR1 SGHAT, CDR2 FQNNGV. This CDR3 comprises 14 residues. CDR3: CASSLERVGVEQYF. Written as DNA, the CDR3 is TGTGCCAGCAGCCTGGAGAGGGTCGGGGTCGAGCAGTACTTC.